These T cell receptor beta chains were read from a single sample in a study of early T cells in non-severe SARS-CoV-2 infection. TCRdb re-called the 5' RACE reads with MiXCR, one entry per CDR3 protein. The table shows 50,000 to 65,000 distinct CDR3 sequences, with more than 9% occurring only once. The sequenced sample consisted of whole blood. These receptors were collected from an adult who was a healthcare worker with PCR-confirmed SARS-CoV-2 infection or an uninfected control (not recorded which). Both conserved end residues are part of each CDR3. The order of the fields is V gene, CDR3 protein.

V gene: TRBV6-1; CDR3 protein: CASSGDRGSRWNSPLHF
V gene: TRBV20-1; CDR3 protein: CSASGGANTGELFF
V gene: TRBV20-1; CDR3 protein: CSARVYEKLFF
V gene: TRBV20-1; CDR3 protein: CSAYPGPAPNEQFF
V gene: TRBV28; CDR3 protein: CASSLPGPRSRAEW
V gene: TRBV20-1; CDR3 protein: CSATQGMGELFF
V gene: TRBV6-2/TRBV6-3; CDR3 protein: CASSPDRVSPLHF
V gene: TRBV20-1; CDR3 protein: CSASSGMSDEQFF
V gene: TRBV28; CDR3 protein: CASSQRTSANTGELFF
V gene: TRBV7-2; CDR3 protein: CASSPGGSVTYEQYF
V gene: TRBV12-3/TRBV12-4; CDR3 protein: CASRRSGNTDTQYF
V gene: TRBV6-6; CDR3 protein: CASSYTGSGYTF
V gene: TRBV7-3; CDR3 protein: CASSPRESSGELFF
V gene: TRBV6-5; CDR3 protein: CASSYRAQAFF
V gene: TRBV7-8; CDR3 protein: CASSRAPGRNEKLFF
V gene: TRBV12-2; CDR3 protein: CASRLPGRDSSVDYGYTF
V gene: TRBV6-6; CDR3 protein: CASSYAGSTEAFF
V gene: TRBV29-1; CDR3 protein: CSVAEPLNTEAFF
V gene: TRBV20-1; CDR3 protein: CSARDPRASTDTQYF
V gene: TRBV10-3; CDR3 protein: CAISGDGTDEAFF
V gene: TRBV3-1; CDR3 protein: CASSQSPGTGGGEQFF
V gene: TRBV2; CDR3 protein: CASSEYTEAFF
V gene: TRBV9; CDR3 protein: CASSVGLVPTDTQYF
V gene: TRBV5-1; CDR3 protein: CASSPVLLGAHGSNQPQHF
V gene: TRBV6-1; CDR3 protein: CASSEVGAPNTEAFF
V gene: TRBV7-9; CDR3 protein: CASSTKNNEQFF
V gene: TRBV24-1; CDR3 protein: CATSAGSYREAGELFF
V gene: TRBV3-1; CDR3 protein: CASSQEGLGENEAFF
V gene: TRBV29-1; CDR3 protein: CSGQTQETQYF
V gene: TRBV27; CDR3 protein: CASSLKKDSSRSPLHF
V gene: TRBV29-1; CDR3 protein: CSVPSPVDQETQYF
V gene: TRBV5-4; CDR3 protein: CASSLGSSGNTGELFF
V gene: TRBV2; CDR3 protein: CASSELRFYEQYF
V gene: TRBV20-1; CDR3 protein: CSAGGTGLGQYF
V gene: TRBV20-1; CDR3 protein: CSARVGEASGRRQTQYF
V gene: TRBV27; CDR3 protein: CASSFSGVGNGYTF
V gene: TRBV5-1; CDR3 protein: CASSFALDRGFAYEQYF
V gene: TRBV28; CDR3 protein: CASTPGTGFNEKLFF
V gene: TRBV29-1; CDR3 protein: CSVGKETEEQYF
V gene: TRBV6-1; CDR3 protein: CASSSRADTQYF
V gene: TRBV6-6; CDR3 protein: CASSMTVYGYTF
V gene: TRBV7-2; CDR3 protein: CASSTTLQGSTGELFF
V gene: TRBV10-2; CDR3 protein: CASSEGGTEAFF
V gene: TRBV21-1; CDR3 protein: CASSKSRAGGNTIYF
V gene: TRBV6-6; CDR3 protein: CASSYSFAGETQYF
V gene: TRBV11-2; CDR3 protein: CASSPWVASSTDTQYF
V gene: TRBV20-1; CDR3 protein: CSAKTGVDEQFF